These T cell receptor beta chains were read from a single sample in a study of human T cells and chemical hapten exposure. Via MiXCR, TCRdb re-called the RACE reads, giving one row per CDR3 protein. The top ten hold 2.1% of the sample, which has 150,000 to 200,000 distinct CDR3 sequences, roughly 25% seen once. Sequenced material: whole blood, taken in connection with sensitization to the hapten diphenylcyclopropenone (DPC). The source is a woman aged 18-35 years with alopecia areata. Some clones in this sample may be carry-over from other donors' samples. CDR3s include the opening cysteine and the closing phenylalanine or tryptophan. The order of the fields is J gene, V gene, clone size, D gene, CDR3 protein, CDR3 DNA. The D gene is left open where the match is weak. Expanded clones get a size class; other rows say once, few or many, or leave the size out.

j_call: TRBJ1-1; v_call: TRBV12-3/TRBV12-4; clone_size: few; d_call: -; cdr3_aa: CASTRQWRNTEAFF; cdr3_nt: TGTGCCAGCACCCGACAGTGGAGGAACACTGAAGCTTTCTTT
j_call: TRBJ1-5; v_call: TRBV5-6; clone_size: -; d_call: TRBD1; cdr3_aa: CASSSRTGNLNQPQHF; cdr3_nt: TGTGCCAGCAGCTCCCGGACAGGGAACCTCAATCAGCCCCAGCATTTT
j_call: TRBJ1-5; v_call: TRBV3-1; clone_size: -; d_call: -; cdr3_aa: CASSRLSGGNQPQHF; cdr3_nt: TGTGCCAGCAGCCGCCTCTCGGGCGGCAATCAGCCCCAGCATTTT
j_call: TRBJ1-4; v_call: TRBV7-8; clone_size: -; d_call: TRBD1; cdr3_aa: CASSRGQGNEKLFF; cdr3_nt: TGTGCCAGCAGCAGGGGACAGGGGAATGAAAAACTGTTTTTT
j_call: TRBJ1-2; v_call: TRBV24-1; clone_size: -; d_call: -; cdr3_aa: CATSSSGEMHGYTF; cdr3_nt: TGTGCCACCAGTTCCTCAGGGGAAATGCATGGCTACACCTTC
j_call: TRBJ2-5; v_call: TRBV3-1; clone_size: few; d_call: -; cdr3_aa: CASSKGTQYF; cdr3_nt: TGTGCCAGCTCGAAAGGGACCCAGTACTTC
j_call: TRBJ2-3; v_call: TRBV5-1; clone_size: few; d_call: -; cdr3_aa: CASSLGLKDTQYF; cdr3_nt: TGCGCCAGCAGCTTGGGATTGAAAGATACGCAGTATTTT
j_call: TRBJ2-4; v_call: TRBV6-6; clone_size: -; d_call: TRBD1; cdr3_aa: CASSYRGGRAKNIQYF; cdr3_nt: TGTGCCAGCAGTTATCGAGGGGGCAGGGCCAAAAACATTCAGTACTTC
j_call: TRBJ1-4; v_call: TRBV7-9; clone_size: -; d_call: -; cdr3_aa: CASSRGFNEKLFF; cdr3_nt: TGTGCCAGCAGCCGTGGATTCAATGAAAAACTGTTTTTT
j_call: TRBJ2-5; v_call: TRBV9; clone_size: few; d_call: -; cdr3_aa: CASSVWGQGLAGVETQYF; cdr3_nt: TGTGCCAGCAGCGTGTGGGGACAGGGCCTAGCGGGTGTAGAGACCCAGTACTTC
j_call: TRBJ2-2; v_call: TRBV5-1; clone_size: -; d_call: TRBD1; cdr3_aa: CASTGTGAAGELFF; cdr3_nt: TGCGCCAGCACTGGGACAGGGGCGGCCGGGGAGCTGTTTTTT
j_call: TRBJ2-7; v_call: TRBV6-5; clone_size: -; d_call: TRBD1; cdr3_aa: CASRRTPGQGSYEQYF; cdr3_nt: TGTGCCAGCCGCCGAACCCCGGGACAGGGGTCCTACGAGCAGTACTTC
j_call: TRBJ2-7; v_call: TRBV27; clone_size: -; d_call: TRBD2; cdr3_aa: CASSFVTSGRYEQYF; cdr3_nt: TGTGCCAGCAGTTTTGTAACTAGCGGGAGGTACGAGCAGTACTTC